This TCR beta chain emerged from a study of blood T cell repertoires in COVID-19. Background on the study: T cells, B-cell-depleted T cells, or PBMCs provided the cDNA or gDNA that served as material.

The CDR3 extends over 18 amino acids. Germline V gene lookup returns CDR1 SNHLY and CDR2 FYNNEI. Trimming removed 4 bases from V and 0 bases from J, with 18 bases in between. In the original processing: Reference gene primer amplification yielded estimated nucleated cell counts. Sequenced by immunoSEQ multiplex PCR; TCRdb stores in-frame clones only, minus some. That table supplies the V and J calls and clone size; D and trimming were determined from the DNA. In the table there are 120,000 to 150,000 clones, more than 80% of which are singletons. The chain couples TRBV2 to TRBJ1-4, with D perhaps matching TRBD1 (5 bases). The TCR sequence derives from a human donor in a cohort sampled during active COVID-19. The sequencing input was peripheral blood. CDR3 nucleotides: TGTGCCAGCAGTGGGGGGACGGGGGGGTACGCAACTAATGAAAAACTGTTTTTT. Protein: CASSGGTGGYATNEKLFF.